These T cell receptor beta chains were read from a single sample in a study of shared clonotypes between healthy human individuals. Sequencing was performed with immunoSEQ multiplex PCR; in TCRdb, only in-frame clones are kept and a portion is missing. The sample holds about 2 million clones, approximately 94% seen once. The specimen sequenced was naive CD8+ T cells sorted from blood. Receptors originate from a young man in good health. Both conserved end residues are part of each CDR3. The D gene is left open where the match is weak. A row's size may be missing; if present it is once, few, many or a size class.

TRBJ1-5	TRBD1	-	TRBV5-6	TGTGCCAGCAGCTGGGGGACAGGGGGAGGCCCCCAGCATTTT	CASSWGTGGGPQHF
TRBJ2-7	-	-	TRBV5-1	TGCGCCAGCAGCTTGGTAGGGGGAGGCTACGAGCAGTACTTC	CASSLVGGGYEQYF
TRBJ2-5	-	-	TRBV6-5	TGTGCCAGCAGTTACTCGGCAGGACAACAAGAGACCCAGTACTTC	CASSYSAGQQETQYF
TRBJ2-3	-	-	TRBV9	TGTGCCAGCAGCGTCACTTCGGTCATTAGCACAGATACGCAGTATTTT	CASSVTSVISTDTQYF
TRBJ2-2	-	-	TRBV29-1	TGCAGCGGGGGGATAGGCACCGGGGAGCTGTTTTTT	CSGGIGTGELFF
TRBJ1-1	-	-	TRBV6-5	TGTGCCAGCAGTTTCGCTGGACGGGGCCCGAACACTGAAGCTTTCTTT	CASSFAGRGPNTEAFF
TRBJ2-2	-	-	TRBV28	TGTGCCAGCAGTCCAAGGGGGTATAGCGTCAACACCGGGGAGCTGTTTTTT	CASSPRGYSVNTGELFF
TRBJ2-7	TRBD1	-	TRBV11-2	TGTGCCAGCAGCTTCAGGGGGCGTTACTACGAGCAGTACTTC	CASSFRGRYYEQYF
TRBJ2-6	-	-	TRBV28	TGTGCCAGCAGTTTTTTTGGGACTGGGGCCAACGTCCTGACTTTC	CASSFFGTGANVLTF
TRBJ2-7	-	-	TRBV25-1	TGTGCCAGCAGTGGGGGGCAGGCTAACTACGAGCAGTACTTC	CASSGGQANYEQYF
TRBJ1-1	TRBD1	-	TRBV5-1	TGCGCCAGCAGCTTGGCCAAGGGCAGGGGGCATGGTGCTTTCTTT	CASSLAKGRGHGAFF
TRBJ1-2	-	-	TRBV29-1	TGCAGCGTTGAAGCCCGGGGGGGCGGCTATGGCTACACCTTC	CSVEARGGGYGYTF
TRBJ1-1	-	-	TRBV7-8	TGTGCCAGCAGCTTAGGAGTGGAGGGACCAGATAACACTGAAGCTTTCTTT	CASSLGVEGPDNTEAFF
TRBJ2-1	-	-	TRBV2	TGTGCCAGCGATCCTTTAGGATATGAGCAGTTCTTC	CASDPLGYEQFF
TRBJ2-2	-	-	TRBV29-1	TGCAGCGTCCACTCCGCCGGGGTTTTGAACACCGGGGAGCTGTTTTTT	CSVHSAGVLNTGELFF
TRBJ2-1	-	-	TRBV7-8	TGTGCCAGCAGTCTAACCGGGACCACCCTTTACAATGAGCAGTTCTTC	CASSLTGTTLYNEQFF
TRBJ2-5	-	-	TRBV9	TGTGCCAGCAGCGTAGAAGGGGGAATGGGCGGAGAGACCCAGTACTTC	CASSVEGGMGGETQYF
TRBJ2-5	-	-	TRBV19	TGTGCCAGTAGTATCGGGGGGCCAGAGACCCAGTACTTC	CASSIGGPETQYF
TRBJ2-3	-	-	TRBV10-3	TGTGCCATCAGTGATGCCGGTTCGCCAGATACGCAGTATTTT	CAISDAGSPDTQYF
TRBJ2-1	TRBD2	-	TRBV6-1	TGTGCCAGCAAGCGGGGCTATGAGCAGTTCTTC	CASKRGYEQFF
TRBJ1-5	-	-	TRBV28	TGTGCCAGCAGTCCCGAGACAGCCCTGAGGAGCAATCAGCCCCAGCATTTT	CASSPETALRSNQPQHF
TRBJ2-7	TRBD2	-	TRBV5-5	TGTGCCAGCAGCACCAGGGAGGGTAGGTACGAGCAGTACTTC	CASSTREGRYEQYF
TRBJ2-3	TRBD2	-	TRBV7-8	TGTGCCAGCACCATAGCGGGAGTGACAGATACGCAGTATTTT	CASTIAGVTDTQYF
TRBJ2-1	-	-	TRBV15	TGTGCCACCAGCGCGATACGGTACAATGAGCAGTTCTTC	CATSAIRYNEQFF
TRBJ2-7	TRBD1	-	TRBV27	TGTGCCAGCAGTTTGAAGGGACAGGCTCCCTACGAGCAGTACTTC	CASSLKGQAPYEQYF
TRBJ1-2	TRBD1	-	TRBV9	TGTGCCAGCAGCCCAGGGACAGGGACGGCCTATGGCTACACCTTC	CASSPGTGTAYGYTF
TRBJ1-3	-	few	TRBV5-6	TGTGCCAGCAGCTTGTGGGGAAACACCATATATTTT	CASSLWGNTIYF
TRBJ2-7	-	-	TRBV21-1	TGTGCCAGCAGGTATACGGGGAGCCTCGAGCAGTACTTC	CASRYTGSLEQYF
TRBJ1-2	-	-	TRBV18	TGTGCCAGCTCACCACCGTTAGCCTATGGCTACACCTTC	CASSPPLAYGYTF
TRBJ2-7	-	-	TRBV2	TGTGCCAGCAGTGTCGACAGGACGTCCTCCTACGAGCAGTACTTC	CASSVDRTSSYEQYF
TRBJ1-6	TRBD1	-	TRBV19	TGTGCCAGTAGTATCGGGGGGACAGATCCACCCCTCCACTTT	CASSIGGTDPPLHF
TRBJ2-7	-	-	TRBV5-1	TGCGCCAGCAGCTCGACAGGTCCCAACTACGAGCAGTACTTC	CASSSTGPNYEQYF
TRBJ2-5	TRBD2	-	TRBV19	TGTGCCAGTAGTATAGGTTCTAGCGGGAGTGAGACCCAGTACTTC	CASSIGSSGSETQYF
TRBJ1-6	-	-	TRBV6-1	TGTGCCAGCAGTGAGGGGACACCAGGGAGGGGTAATTCACCCCTCCACTTT	CASSEGTPGRGNSPLHF
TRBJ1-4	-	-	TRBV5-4	TGTGCCAGCAGCTTGACTGGGGGCGCAAATGAAAAACTGTTTTTT	CASSLTGGANEKLFF
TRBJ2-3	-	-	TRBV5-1	TGCGCCAGCAGCTTGGCTCCGGGGCCTAGCACAGATACGCAGTATTTT	CASSLAPGPSTDTQYF
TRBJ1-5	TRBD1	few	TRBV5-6	TGTGCCAGCAGCCTTAGTGGGACAGAGGTCAATCAGCCCCAGCATTTT	CASSLSGTEVNQPQHF
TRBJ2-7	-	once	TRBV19	TGTGCCAGTAGTATAGTATACGGGTCCGAGCAGTACTTC	CASSIVYGSEQYF
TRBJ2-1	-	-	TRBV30	TGTGCCTGGAGGGCCGGGACCTACAATGAGCAGTTCTTC	CAWRAGTYNEQFF
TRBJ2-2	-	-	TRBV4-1	TGCGCCAGCAGCCAAGACGCAGCGGAGCTGTTTTTT	CASSQDAAELFF
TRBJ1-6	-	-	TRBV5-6	TGTGCCAGCAGCTACTCGAGGGAGCCAGGTTCACCCCTCCACTTT	CASSYSREPGSPLHF
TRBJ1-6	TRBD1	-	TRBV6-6	TGTGCCAGCAGTGGGACAGGGGGTCCCTATAATTCACCCCTCCACTTT	CASSGTGGPYNSPLHF
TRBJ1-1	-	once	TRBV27	TGTGCCAGCAGTTTATTTGCCCAAGGAAGGGAAGCTTTCTTT	CASSLFAQGREAFF
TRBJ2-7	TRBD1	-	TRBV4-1	TGCGCCAGCAGCGGACAGGGTCTTTTGGGGGAGCAGTACTTC	CASSGQGLLGEQYF
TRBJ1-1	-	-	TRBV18	TGTGCCAGCTCACCACCGGGACACCTGAACACTGAAGCTTTCTTT	CASSPPGHLNTEAFF